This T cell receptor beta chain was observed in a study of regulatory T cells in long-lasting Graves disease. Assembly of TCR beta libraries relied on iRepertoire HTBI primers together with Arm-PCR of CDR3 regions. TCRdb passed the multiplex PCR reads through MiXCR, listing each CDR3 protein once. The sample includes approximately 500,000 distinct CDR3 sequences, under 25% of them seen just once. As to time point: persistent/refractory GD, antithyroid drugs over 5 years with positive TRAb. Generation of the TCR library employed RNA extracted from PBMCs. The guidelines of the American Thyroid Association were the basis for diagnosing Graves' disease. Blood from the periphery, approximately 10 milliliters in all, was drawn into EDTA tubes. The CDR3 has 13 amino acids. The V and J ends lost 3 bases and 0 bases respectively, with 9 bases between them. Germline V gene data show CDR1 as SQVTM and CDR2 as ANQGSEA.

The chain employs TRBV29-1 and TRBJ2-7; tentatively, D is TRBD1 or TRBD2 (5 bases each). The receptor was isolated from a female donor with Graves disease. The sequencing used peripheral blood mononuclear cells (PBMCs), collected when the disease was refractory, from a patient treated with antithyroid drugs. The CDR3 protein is CSVDRDDSYEQYF. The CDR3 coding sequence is TGCAGCGTTGATAGGGACGACTCCTACGAGCAGTACTTC.